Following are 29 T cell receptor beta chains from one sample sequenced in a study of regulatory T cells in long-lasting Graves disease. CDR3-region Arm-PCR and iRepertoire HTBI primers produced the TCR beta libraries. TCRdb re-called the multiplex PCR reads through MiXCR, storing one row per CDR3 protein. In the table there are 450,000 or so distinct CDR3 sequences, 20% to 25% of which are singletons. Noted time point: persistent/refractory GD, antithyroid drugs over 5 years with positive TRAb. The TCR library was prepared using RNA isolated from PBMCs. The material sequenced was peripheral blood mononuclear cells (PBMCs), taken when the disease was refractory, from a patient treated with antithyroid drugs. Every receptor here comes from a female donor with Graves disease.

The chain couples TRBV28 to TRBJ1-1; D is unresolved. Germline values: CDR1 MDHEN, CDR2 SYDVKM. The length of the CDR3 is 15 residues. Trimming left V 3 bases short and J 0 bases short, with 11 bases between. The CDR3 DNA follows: TGTGCCAGCAGTTTGAGCGATAGAATGAACACTGAAGCTTTCTTT. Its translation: CASSLSDRMNTEAFF.

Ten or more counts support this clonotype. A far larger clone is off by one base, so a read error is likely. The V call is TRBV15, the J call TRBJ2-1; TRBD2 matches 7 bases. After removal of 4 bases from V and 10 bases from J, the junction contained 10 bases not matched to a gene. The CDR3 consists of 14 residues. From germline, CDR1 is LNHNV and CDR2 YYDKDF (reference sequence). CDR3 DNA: TGTGCCACCAGCACCTGGGGCGGGGACTACGAGCAGTTCTTC. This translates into CATSTWGGDYEQFF.

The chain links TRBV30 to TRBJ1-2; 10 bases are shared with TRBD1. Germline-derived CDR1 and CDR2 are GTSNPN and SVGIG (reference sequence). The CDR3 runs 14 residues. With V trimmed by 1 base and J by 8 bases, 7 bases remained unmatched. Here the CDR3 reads CAWSALGQGEGYTF. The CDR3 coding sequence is TGTGCCTGGAGTGCACTCGGACAGGGGGAGGGCTACACCTTC.

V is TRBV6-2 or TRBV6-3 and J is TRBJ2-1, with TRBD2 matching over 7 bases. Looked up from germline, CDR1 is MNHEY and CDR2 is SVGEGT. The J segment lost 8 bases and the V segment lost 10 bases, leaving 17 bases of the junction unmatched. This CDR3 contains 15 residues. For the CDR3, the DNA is TGTGCCACCCGGGGGAGGCTAGCGGCTCCCGATGAGCAGTTCTTC. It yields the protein CATRGRLAAPDEQFF.

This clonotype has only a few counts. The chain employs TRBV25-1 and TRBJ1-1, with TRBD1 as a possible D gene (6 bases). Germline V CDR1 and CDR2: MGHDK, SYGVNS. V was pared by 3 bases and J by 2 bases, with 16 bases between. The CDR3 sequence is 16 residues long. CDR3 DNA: TGTGCCAGCAGTGATAACTATTACGGGACAAACACTGAAGCTTTCTTT. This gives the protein CASSDNYYGTNTEAFF. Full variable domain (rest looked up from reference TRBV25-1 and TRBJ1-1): EADIYQTPRYLVIGTGKKITLECSQTMGHDKMYWYQQDPGMELHLIHYSYGVNSTEKGDLSSESTVSRIRTEHFPLTLESARPSHTSQYLCASSDNYYGTNTEAFFGQGTRLTVV.

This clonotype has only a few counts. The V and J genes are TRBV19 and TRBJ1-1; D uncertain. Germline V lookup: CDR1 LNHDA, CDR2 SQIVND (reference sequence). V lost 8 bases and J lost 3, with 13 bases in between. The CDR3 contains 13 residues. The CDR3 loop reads CASHTPVDTEAFF. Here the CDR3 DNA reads TGTGCCAGTCATACTCCGGTGGACACTGAAGCTTTCTTT.

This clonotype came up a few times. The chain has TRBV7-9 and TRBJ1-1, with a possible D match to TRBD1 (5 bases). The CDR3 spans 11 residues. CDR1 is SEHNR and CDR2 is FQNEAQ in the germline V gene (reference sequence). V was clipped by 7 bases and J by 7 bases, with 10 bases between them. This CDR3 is CASTWGGEAFF. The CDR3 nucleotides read TGTGCCAGCACCTGGGGCGGTGAAGCTTTCTTT.

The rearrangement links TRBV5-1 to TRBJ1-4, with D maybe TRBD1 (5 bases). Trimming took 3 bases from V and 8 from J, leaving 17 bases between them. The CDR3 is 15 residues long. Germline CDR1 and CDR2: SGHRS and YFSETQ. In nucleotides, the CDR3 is TGCGCCAGCAGCTCTGGCGGGGGGGAGAAAGAAAAACTGTTTTTT. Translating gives CASSSGGGEKEKLFF.

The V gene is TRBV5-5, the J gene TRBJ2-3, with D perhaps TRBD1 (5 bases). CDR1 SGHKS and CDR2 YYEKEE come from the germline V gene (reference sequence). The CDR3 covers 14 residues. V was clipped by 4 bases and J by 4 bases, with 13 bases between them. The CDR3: CASSIQGSADTQYF. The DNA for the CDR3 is TGTGCCAGCAGCATCCAGGGTTCTGCAGATACGCAGTATTTT.

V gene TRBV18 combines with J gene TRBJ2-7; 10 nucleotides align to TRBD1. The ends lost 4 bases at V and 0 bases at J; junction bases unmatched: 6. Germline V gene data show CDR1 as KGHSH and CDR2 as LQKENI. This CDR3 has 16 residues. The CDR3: CASSRGQGPPSYEQYF. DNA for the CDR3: TGTGCCAGCTCACGGGGACAGGGGCCCCCCTCCTACGAGCAGTACTTC.

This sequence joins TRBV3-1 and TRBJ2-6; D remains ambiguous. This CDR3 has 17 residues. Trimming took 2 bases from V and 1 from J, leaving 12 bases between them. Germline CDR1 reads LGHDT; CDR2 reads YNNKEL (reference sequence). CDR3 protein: CASSQNLLGSGANVLTF. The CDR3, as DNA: TGTGCCAGCAGCCAAAATCTGCTGGGTTCTGGGGCCAACGTCCTGACTTTC.

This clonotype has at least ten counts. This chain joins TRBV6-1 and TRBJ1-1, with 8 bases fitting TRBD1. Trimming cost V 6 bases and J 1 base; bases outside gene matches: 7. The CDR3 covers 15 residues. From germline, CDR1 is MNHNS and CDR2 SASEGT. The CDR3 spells CASSQPGTGNTEAFF. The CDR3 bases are TGTGCCAGCAGCCAACCCGGGACAGGGAACACTGAAGCTTTCTTT.

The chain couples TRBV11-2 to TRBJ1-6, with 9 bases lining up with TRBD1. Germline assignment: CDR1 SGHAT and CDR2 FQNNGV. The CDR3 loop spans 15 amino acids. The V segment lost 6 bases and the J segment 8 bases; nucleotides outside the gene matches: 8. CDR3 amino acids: CASSPGTGSDSPLHF. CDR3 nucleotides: TGTGCCAGCAGTCCCGGGACAGGGTCTGATTCACCCCTCCACTTT.

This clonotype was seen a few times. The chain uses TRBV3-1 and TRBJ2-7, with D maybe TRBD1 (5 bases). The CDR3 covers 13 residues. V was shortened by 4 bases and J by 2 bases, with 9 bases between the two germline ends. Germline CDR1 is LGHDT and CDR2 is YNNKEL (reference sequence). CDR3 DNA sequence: TGTGCCAGCAGCCCCAGGGAAACCTACGAGCAGTACTTC. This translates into CASSPRETYEQYF.

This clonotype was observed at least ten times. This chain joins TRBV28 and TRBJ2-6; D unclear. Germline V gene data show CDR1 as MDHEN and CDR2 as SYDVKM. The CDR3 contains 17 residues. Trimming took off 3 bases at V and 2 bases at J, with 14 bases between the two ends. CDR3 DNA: TGTGCCAGCAGTTTTTGGGCGTCTGGGCCTGGGGCCAACGTCCTGACTTTC. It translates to CASSFWASGPGANVLTF.

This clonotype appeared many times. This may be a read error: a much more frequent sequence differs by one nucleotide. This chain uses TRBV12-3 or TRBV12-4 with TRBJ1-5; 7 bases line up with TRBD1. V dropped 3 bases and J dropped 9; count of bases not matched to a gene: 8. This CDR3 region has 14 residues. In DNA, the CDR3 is TGTGCCAGCAGTTTCGGGAACAGGGGAAGGCCCCAGCATTTT. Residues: CASSFGNRGRPQHF.

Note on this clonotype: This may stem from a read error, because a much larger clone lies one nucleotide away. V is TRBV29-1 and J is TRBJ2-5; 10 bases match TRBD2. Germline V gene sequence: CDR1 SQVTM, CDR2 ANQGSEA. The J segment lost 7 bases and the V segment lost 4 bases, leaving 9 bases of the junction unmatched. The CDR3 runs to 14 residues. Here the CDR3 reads CSVGGLAGVVTQYF. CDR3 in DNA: TGCAGCGTTGGAGGCCTAGCGGGGGTCGTGACCCAGTACTTC.

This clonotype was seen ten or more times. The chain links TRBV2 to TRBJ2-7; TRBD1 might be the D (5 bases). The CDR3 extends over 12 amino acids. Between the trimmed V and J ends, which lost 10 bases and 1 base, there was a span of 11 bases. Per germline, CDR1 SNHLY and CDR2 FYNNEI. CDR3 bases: TGTGCCATAGAGGACAATTCCTACGAGCAGTACTTC. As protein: CAIEDNSYEQYF.

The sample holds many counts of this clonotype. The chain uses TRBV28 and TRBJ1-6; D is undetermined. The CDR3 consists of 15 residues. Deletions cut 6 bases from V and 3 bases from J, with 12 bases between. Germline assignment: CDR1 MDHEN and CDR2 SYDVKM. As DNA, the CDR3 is TGTGCCAGCAGGAACTCGGAAGACTATAATTCACCCCTCCACTTT. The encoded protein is CASRNSEDYNSPLHF.

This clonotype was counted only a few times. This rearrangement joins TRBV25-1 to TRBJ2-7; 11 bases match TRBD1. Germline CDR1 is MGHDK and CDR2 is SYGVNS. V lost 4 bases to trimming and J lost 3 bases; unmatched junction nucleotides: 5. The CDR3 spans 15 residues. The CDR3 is CASSASGTGGYEQYF. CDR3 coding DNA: TGTGCCAGCAGTGCCTCCGGGACAGGGGGCTACGAGCAGTACTTC.

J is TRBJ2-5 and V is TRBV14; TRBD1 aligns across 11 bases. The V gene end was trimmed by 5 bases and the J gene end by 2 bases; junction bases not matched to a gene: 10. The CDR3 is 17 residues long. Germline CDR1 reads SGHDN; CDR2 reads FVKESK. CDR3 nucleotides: TGTGCCAGCAGCGCGGCGGACAGGGGGCGAGCACAAGAGACCCAGTACTTC. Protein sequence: CASSAADRGRAQETQYF.

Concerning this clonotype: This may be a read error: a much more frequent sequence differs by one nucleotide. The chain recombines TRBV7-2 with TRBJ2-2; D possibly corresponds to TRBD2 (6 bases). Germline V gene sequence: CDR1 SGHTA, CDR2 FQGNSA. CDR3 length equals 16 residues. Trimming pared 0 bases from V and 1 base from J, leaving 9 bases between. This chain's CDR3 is CASSLAAGLNTGELFF. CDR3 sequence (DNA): TGTGCCAGCAGCTTAGCAGCGGGCCTGAACACCGGGGAGCTGTTTTTT.

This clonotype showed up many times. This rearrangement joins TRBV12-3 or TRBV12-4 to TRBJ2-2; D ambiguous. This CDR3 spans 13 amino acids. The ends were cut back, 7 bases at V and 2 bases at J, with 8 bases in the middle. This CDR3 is CASKPGNTGELFF. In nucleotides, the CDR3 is TGTGCCAGCAAGCCCGGTAACACCGGGGAGCTGTTTTTT.

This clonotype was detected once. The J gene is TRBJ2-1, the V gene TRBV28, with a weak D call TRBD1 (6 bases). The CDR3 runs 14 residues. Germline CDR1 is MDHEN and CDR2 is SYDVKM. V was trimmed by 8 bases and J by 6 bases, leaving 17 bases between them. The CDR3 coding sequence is TGTGCCAGCGTCGGACTTCCAGGGGTCAATGAGCAGTTCTTC. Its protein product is CASVGLPGVNEQFF.

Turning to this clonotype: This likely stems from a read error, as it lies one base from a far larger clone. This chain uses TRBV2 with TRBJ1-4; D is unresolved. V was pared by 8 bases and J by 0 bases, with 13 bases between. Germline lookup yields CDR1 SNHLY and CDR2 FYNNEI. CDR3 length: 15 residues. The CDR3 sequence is CASGPRGTTNEKLFF. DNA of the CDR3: TGTGCCAGCGGTCCCCGAGGGACAACTAATGAAAAACTGTTTTTT.

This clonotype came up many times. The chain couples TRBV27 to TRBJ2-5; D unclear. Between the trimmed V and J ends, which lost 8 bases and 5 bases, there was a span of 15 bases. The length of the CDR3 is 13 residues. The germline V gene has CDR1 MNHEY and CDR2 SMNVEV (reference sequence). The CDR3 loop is CASRSPVGETQYF. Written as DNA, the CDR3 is TGTGCCAGCCGTTCCCCGGTCGGGGAGACCCAGTACTTC.

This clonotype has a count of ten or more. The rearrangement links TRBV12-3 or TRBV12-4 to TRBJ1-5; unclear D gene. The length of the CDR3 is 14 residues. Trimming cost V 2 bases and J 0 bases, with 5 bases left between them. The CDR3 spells CASSLSDSNQPQHF. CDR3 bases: TGTGCCAGCAGTTTATCTGATAGCAATCAGCCCCAGCATTTT.

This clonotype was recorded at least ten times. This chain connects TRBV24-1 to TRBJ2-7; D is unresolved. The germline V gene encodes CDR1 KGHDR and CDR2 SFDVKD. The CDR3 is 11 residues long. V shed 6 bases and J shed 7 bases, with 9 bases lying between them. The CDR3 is CATSWGREQYF. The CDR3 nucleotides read TGTGCCACCAGTTGGGGTCGGGAGCAGTACTTC.

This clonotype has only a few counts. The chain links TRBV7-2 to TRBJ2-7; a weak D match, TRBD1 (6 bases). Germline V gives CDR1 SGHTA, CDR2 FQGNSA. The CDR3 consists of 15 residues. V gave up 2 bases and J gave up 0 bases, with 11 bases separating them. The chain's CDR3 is CASSLQQGSSYEQYF. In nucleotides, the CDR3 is TGTGCCAGCAGCTTACAACAGGGCAGCTCCTACGAGCAGTACTTC. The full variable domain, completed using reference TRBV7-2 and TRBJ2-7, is GAGVSQSPSNKVTEKGKDVELRCDPISGHTALYWYRQSLGQGLEFLIYFQGNSAPDKSGLPSDRFSAERTGGSVSTLTIQRTQQEDSAVYLCASSLQQGSSYEQYFGPGTRLTVT.